These 20 T cell receptor beta chains share one sample of origin, sequenced in a study of cytomegalovirus exposure and HLA in healthy donors. The primer mix had 60 Vbeta and 13 Jbeta primers. Sequencing was performed with immunoSEQ multiplex PCR; in TCRdb, only in-frame clones are kept and a portion is missing. This sample has about 180,000 clones, with about 77% found just once. Input material: PBMCs. The receptor source for this set is a man in his fifties or sixties in good health and CMV-seronegative.

This chain links TRBV14 with TRBJ1-2, with D perhaps matching TRBD1 (5 bases). Germline assignment: CDR1 SGHDN and CDR2 FVKESK. There are 16 residues in the CDR3. The V end was cut by 4 bases, the J end by 4 bases, with 19 bases between. The CDR3 nucleotides read TGTGCCAGCAGCCTACAAACAGGATCGGTGGGCTATGGCTACACCTTC. Translated, it gives CASSLQTGSVGYGYTF.

The gene calls are TRBV5-6 and TRBJ2-5; a possible D gene is TRBD2 (7 bases). Per germline, CDR1 SGHDT and CDR2 YYEEEE. The germline V and J ends were trimmed by 0 bases and 5 bases, with 23 bases remaining between them. The CDR3 extends over 18 amino acids. CDR3 residues: CASSLGGGWGPGVETQYF. DNA for the CDR3: TGTGCCAGCAGCTTGGGGGGGGGCTGGGGCCCGGGAGTTGAGACCCAGTACTTC.

The V and J genes are TRBV6-5 and TRBJ2-7; no clear D gene. The CDR3 totals 12 residues. Germline values: CDR1 MNHEY, CDR2 SVGAGI. The V end lost 8 bases, the J end lost 2 bases, and 10 bases lay between the germline ends. CDR3 sequence (DNA): TGTGCCAGCTCGAGTCACGCCTACGAGCAGTACTTC. This sequence encodes CASSSHAYEQYF.

This clone appeared a few times. The gene calls are TRBV27 and TRBJ2-5, with D perhaps TRBD2 (9 bases). From germline, CDR1 is MNHEY and CDR2 SMNVEV (reference sequence). The CDR3 has 21 amino acids. V lost 7 bases, J lost 5 bases, and 38 bases lay in between. The CDR3, as DNA: TGTGCCAGCATGGTCAGGGGGCCTCGGGCTAGCGGGACTCCGGGTCCGGAGACCCAGTACTTC. Amino acids: CASMVRGPRASGTPGPETQYF.

The chain links TRBV5-4 to TRBJ1-1, with 7 bases aligning to TRBD1. J gave up 1 base and V 0 bases, and 6 bases lay outside the gene matches. The CDR3 runs 16 residues. The germline V gene has CDR1 SGHNT and CDR2 YYREEE (reference sequence). CDR3 residues: CASSLGPGQQNTEAFF. The DNA of the CDR3 is TGTGCCAGCAGCTTGGGACCGGGACAGCAGAACACTGAAGCTTTCTTT.

This chain joins TRBV6-5 and TRBJ2-7, with TRBD1 matching 8 bases. This CDR3 has 13 amino acids. The germline V gene has CDR1 MNHEY and CDR2 SVGAGI. The ends lost 4 bases at V and 3 bases at J; junction bases unmatched: 2. The CDR3 nucleotides read TGTGCCAGCAGTTGGGACAGGAACTACGAGCAGTACTTC. Its protein is CASSWDRNYEQYF.

The chain links TRBV5-1 to TRBJ1-2, with TRBD1 matching over 7 bases. V trimming: 3 bases; J trimming: 5 bases; junction bases outside the gene matches: 7. This CDR3 is 14 amino acids long. Looked up from germline, CDR1 is SGHRS and CDR2 is YFSETQ. The DNA for the CDR3 is TGCGCCAGCAGCTCCGAGGGGACAGCTTATGGCTACACCTTC. As protein: CASSSEGTAYGYTF.

The CDR3 region is CASIGGPTKNQPQHF. The CDR3, as DNA: TGCGCCAGCATCGGGGGGCCCACTAAAAATCAGCCCCAGCATTTT. The chain joins TRBV5-1 to TRBJ1-5, with D possibly being TRBD1 (6 bases). Germline assignment: CDR1 SGHRS and CDR2 YFSETQ. The V gene lost 6 bases and the J gene lost 4 bases, with 17 bases spanning the gap. This CDR3 spans 15 amino acids.

This clone was observed once. The rearrangement links TRBV9 to TRBJ2-3; D not resolved. Germline values: CDR1 SGDLS, CDR2 YYNGEE. V lost 3 bases and J 5 bases, leaving 10 bases between the germline ends. This CDR3 has 13 amino acids. The CDR3 is CASSENSVDTQYF. The CDR3 DNA is TGTGCCAGCAGCGAGAATAGTGTAGATACGCAGTATTTT.

Comment on this clone: In the same sample, other DNA sequences code for this CDR3. The chain has TRBV5-1 and TRBJ2-2, with D perhaps TRBD1 (6 bases). The CDR3 totals 15 residues. V was cut by 1 base and J by 5 bases, with 12 bases left in between. CDR1 SGHRS and CDR2 YFSETQ come from the germline V gene. CDR3 coding DNA: TGCGCCAGCAGCTTGAGGCAGGGGCTAACCGGGGAGCTGTTTTTT. Its translation is CASSLRQGLTGELFF. Based on the CDR3 plus reference TRBV5-1 and TRBJ2-2, the full variable domain is KAGVTQTPRYLIKTRGQQVTLSCSPISGHRSVSWYQQTPGQGLQFLFEYFSETQRNKGNFPGRFSGRQFSNSRSEMNVSTLELGDSALYLCASSLRQGLTGELFFGEGSRLTVL.

V usage is TRBV6-1 and J usage is TRBJ2-5; D is perhaps TRBD2 (6 bases). Germline assignment: CDR1 MNHNS and CDR2 SASEGT. V lost 6 bases and J lost 4, with 18 bases in between. This CDR3 is built from 15 residues. CDR3 region: CASSLDSGGLETQYF. Written as DNA, the CDR3 is TGTGCCAGCAGCCTAGACAGTGGGGGGTTAGAGACCCAGTACTTC.

This clone has a handful of counts. The rearrangement joins TRBV25-1 to TRBJ2-7; TRBD1 matches 11 bases. CDR1 and CDR2 (germline): MGHDK, SYGVNS. The CDR3 contains 12 residues. V shed 8 bases and J 7 bases; nucleotides not matched to a gene: 4. The CDR3 DNA sequence: TGTGCCAGCCTCGGGACAGGGGGAGAGCAGTACTTC. It encodes CASLGTGGEQYF.

V usage is TRBV11-3 and J usage is TRBJ2-2, with 12 nucleotides matching TRBD2. The germline gives CDR1 SGHNT, CDR2 YENEEA. Trimming took 4 bases from V and 1 from J; bases not matched to a gene: 7. The CDR3 spans 18 residues. DNA for the CDR3: TGTGCCAGCAGCTCCGGACTAGCGGGAAGAGAGAACACCGGGGAGCTGTTTTTT. Amino acids: CASSSGLAGRENTGELFF.

This clone came up many times. The chain has TRBV5-1 and TRBJ2-1; 9 nucleotides agree with TRBD2. The J segment lost 5 bases and the V segment lost 3 bases, leaving 3 bases of the junction unmatched. The CDR3 covers 14 residues. Germline CDR1 and CDR2: SGHRS and YFSETQ. The CDR3 region has the DNA TGCGCCAGCAGCTCAGCTAGCGGGAACAATGAGCAGTTCTTC. As protein: CASSSASGNNEQFF.

V usage is TRBV6-5 and J usage is TRBJ1-5, with D maybe TRBD1 (6 bases). The CDR3 extends over 14 amino acids. CDR1 and CDR2 from the germline V gene are MNHEY and SVGAGI. Trimming removed 4 bases from V and 5 bases from J, with 12 bases in between. The CDR3 DNA reads as TGTGCCAGCAGTTTCAGGGGAAAGGATCAGCCCCAGCATTTT. As protein: CASSFRGKDQPQHF.

This rearrangement joins TRBV10-3 to TRBJ2-4; weak D call: TRBD1 (5 bases). Trimming stripped 2 bases from V and 1 base from J, with 12 bases between. CDR1 is ENHRY and CDR2 is SYGVKD in the germline V gene. There are 16 residues in the CDR3. CDR3 DNA: TGTGCCATCAGTGAGACCCAGGGTAGGGCCAAAAACATTCAGTACTTC. This translates into CAISETQGRAKNIQYF.

The genes are TRBV29-1 and TRBJ2-2; tentative D call: TRBD1 (5 bases). In germline, CDR1 is SQVTM, CDR2 ANQGSEA. V was trimmed by 6 bases and J by 7 bases, leaving 9 bases between them. The CDR3 extends over 11 amino acids. CDR3 in DNA: TGCAGCGTCGACGACAGCGGGGAGCTGTTTTTT. Amino acid sequence: CSVDDSGELFF.

This rearrangement joins TRBV5-6 to TRBJ1-6, with 7 bases aligning to TRBD1. The CDR3 has 15 amino acids. Per the germline V gene, CDR1 is SGHDT and CDR2 is YYEEEE. Trimming took 4 bases from V and 4 from J; bases not matched to a gene: 5. The CDR3 region has the DNA TGTGCCAGCAGCAATGACAGGGCTTATAATTCACCCCTCCACTTT. It specifies CASSNDRAYNSPLHF.

The chain links TRBV4-3 to TRBJ1-2, with D possibly being TRBD1 (5 bases). The V end was cut by 0 bases, the J end by 4 bases, with 12 bases between. Per germline, CDR1 LGHNA and CDR2 YSLEER. The CDR3 spans 15 residues. The CDR3 DNA follows: TGCGCCAGCAGCCAAGACAGGGACTTTGGCTATGGCTACACCTTC. Its protein is CASSQDRDFGYGYTF.

The chain uses TRBV6-6 and TRBJ1-1; D unresolved. Germline lookup yields CDR1 MNHNY and CDR2 SVGAGI (reference sequence). The CDR3 loop spans 13 amino acids. The V end lost 2 bases, the J end lost 2 bases, and 6 bases lay between the germline ends. CDR3 sequence: CASSYLSNTEAFF. CDR3 bases: TGTGCCAGCAGTTACCTCAGTAACACTGAAGCTTTCTTT.